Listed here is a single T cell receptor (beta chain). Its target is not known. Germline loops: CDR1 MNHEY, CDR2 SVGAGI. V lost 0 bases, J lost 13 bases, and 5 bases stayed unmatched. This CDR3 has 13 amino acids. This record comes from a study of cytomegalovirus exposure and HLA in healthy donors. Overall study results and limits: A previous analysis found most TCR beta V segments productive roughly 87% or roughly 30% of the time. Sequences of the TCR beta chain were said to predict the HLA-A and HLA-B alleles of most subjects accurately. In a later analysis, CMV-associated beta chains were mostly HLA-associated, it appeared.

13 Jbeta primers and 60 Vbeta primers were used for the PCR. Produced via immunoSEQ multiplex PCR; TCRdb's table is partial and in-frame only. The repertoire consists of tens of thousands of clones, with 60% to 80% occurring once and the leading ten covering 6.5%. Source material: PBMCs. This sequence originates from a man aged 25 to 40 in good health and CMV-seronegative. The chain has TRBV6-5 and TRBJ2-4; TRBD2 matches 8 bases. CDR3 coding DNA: TGTGCCAGCAGTTACTCATTCGGCGGGAGGCAGTACTTC. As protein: CASSYSFGGRQYF.